A single sample is the source of the 28 T cell receptor beta chains below, sequenced in a study of T cells after yellow fever vaccination. TCRdb passed the 5' RACE reads through MiXCR, listing each CDR3 protein once. This repertoire shows 510,000 or so distinct CDR3 sequences, roughly a fifth found once; its top ten account for 13% to 15%. The source was PBMCs, collected 15 days after the yellow fever booster vaccination. The receptors originated from a man aged 30-40 years who received the YFV17D yellow fever vaccine.

This clonotype was detected only a few times. The gene calls are TRBV7-9 and TRBJ2-1; 10 nucleotides agree with TRBD2. J gave up 9 bases and V 2 bases, and 4 bases lay outside the gene matches. The CDR3 length is 14 residues. Germline V gene data show CDR1 as SEHNR and CDR2 as FQNEAQ (reference sequence). The CDR3 DNA sequence: TGTGCCAGCAGCTTAACTAGCGGGAAAGGTGAGCAGTTCTTC. Translation: CASSLTSGKGEQFF.

This clonotype was observed once. J is TRBJ2-7 and V is TRBV4-3, with D maybe TRBD1 (6 bases). Trimming left V 4 bases short and J 0 bases short, with 13 bases between. CDR1 is LGHNA and CDR2 is YSLEER in the germline V gene. CDR3 length: 15 amino acids. For the CDR3, the DNA is TGCGCCAGCAGCCTCGACAGGTCGTGCTCCTACGAGCAGTACTTC. It translates to CASSLDRSCSYEQYF.

The chain is built from TRBV2 and TRBJ2-3, with D maybe TRBD1 (6 bases). The germline gives CDR1 SNHLY, CDR2 FYNNEI. V was cut by 6 bases and J by 0 bases, with 13 bases left in between. The CDR3 length is 15 residues. The CDR3 nucleotides read TGTGCCAGCAGCAGACAGGCCTTCAGCACAGATACGCAGTATTTT. It is translated as CASSRQAFSTDTQYF.

The chain couples TRBV6-5 to TRBJ2-1; D possibly corresponds to TRBD2 (5 bases). V dropped 0 bases and J dropped 10 bases, with 10 bases sitting between them. The germline V gene encodes CDR1 MNHEY and CDR2 SVGAGI. The CDR3 contains 13 residues. This CDR3 is CASSYSSEREQFF. In DNA, the CDR3 is TGTGCCAGCAGTTACTCGAGTGAGCGGGAGCAGTTCTTC.

V and J are TRBV6-1 and TRBJ1-4; 9 bases are shared with TRBD1. Germline CDR1 and CDR2: MNHNS and SASEGT. Unmatched junction bases numbered 12, after V lost 6 bases and J lost 7 bases. CDR3 length equals 16 residues. The CDR3, as DNA: TGTGCCAGCAGGGCGAACCCGGGACAGGGTGGTGAAAAACTGTTTTTT. It is translated as CASRANPGQGGEKLFF.

The chain is built from TRBV20-1 and TRBJ2-7; 7 bases are shared with TRBD2. The germline V gene has CDR1 DFQATT and CDR2 SNEGSKA (reference sequence). This CDR3 comprises 13 residues. The CDR3: CRGVGGSTYEQYF. DNA for the CDR3: TGCAGGGGGGTGGGAGGGTCCACCTACGAGCAGTACTTC.

The rearrangement joins TRBV28 to TRBJ1-1; 10 nucleotides align to TRBD1. Germline V lookup: CDR1 MDHEN, CDR2 SYDVKM. The ends lost 11 bases at V and 3 bases at J; junction bases unmatched: 12. This CDR3 has 15 amino acids. This chain's CDR3 is CAGSGTGEGDTEAFF. The DNA for the CDR3 is TGTGCCGGAAGCGGGACAGGGGAAGGTGACACTGAAGCTTTCTTT.

The DNA for the CDR3 is TGCAGTGCAGACAGCCGAGCGGGAGGAATAGATGAGCAGTTCTTC. This gives the protein CSADSRAGGIDEQFF. The rearrangement uses TRBV20-1 and TRBJ2-1; 9 bases align to TRBD2. The CDR3 contains 15 residues. Per the germline V gene, CDR1 is DFQATT and CDR2 is SNEGSKA (reference sequence). The V gene end was trimmed by 6 bases and the J gene end by 8 bases; junction bases not matched to a gene: 14.

In this sample, this clonotype turned up a few times. CDR3 region: CASSFGTSGFNTGELFF. Here the CDR3 DNA reads TGCGCCAGCAGCTTTGGGACTAGCGGGTTCAACACCGGGGAGCTGTTTTTT. V and J are TRBV5-1 and TRBJ2-2; 12 bases map to TRBD2. The V gene's germline CDR1 is SGHRS and CDR2 YFSETQ. The CDR3 runs 17 residues. The V segment lost 2 bases and the J segment 2 bases; nucleotides outside the gene matches: 4.

The V gene is TRBV5-1, the J gene TRBJ2-3; 10 nucleotides agree with TRBD2. V dropped 8 bases and J dropped 1; count of bases not matched to a gene: 10. The CDR3 runs to 16 residues. CDR1 is SGHRS, CDR2 YFSETQ, per germline. The CDR3 DNA reads as TGCGCCAGTTCCGCAGCGGGAGGGATCGGCACAGATACGCAGTATTTT. Its protein is CASSAAGGIGTDTQYF.

The chain recombines TRBV4-3 with TRBJ1-6; no reliable D call. Per germline, CDR1 LGHNA and CDR2 YSLEER. The CDR3 covers 15 residues. V lost 1 base and J 10 bases, leaving 14 bases between the germline ends. The CDR3 protein is CASSQGRAPLSPLHF. The DNA for the CDR3 is TGCGCCAGCAGCCAAGGCCGGGCCCCTTTATCACCCCTCCACTTT.

This clonotype has more than one count but fewer than ten. The chain has TRBV7-2 and TRBJ2-1, with 8 nucleotides matching TRBD2. The CDR3 totals 14 residues. Germline CDR1 SGHTA, CDR2 FQGNSA. The V segment lost 3 bases and the J segment 5 bases; nucleotides outside the gene matches: 3. In DNA, the CDR3 is TGTGCCAGCAGCTTGACTAGCGACCACAATGAGCAGTTCTTC. Protein sequence: CASSLTSDHNEQFF.

V is TRBV7-2 and J is TRBJ2-7; possible D gene TRBD1, 7 bases. V gave up 6 bases and J gave up 1 base, with 13 bases separating them. The germline V gene has CDR1 SGHTA and CDR2 FQGNSA. The CDR3 is 14 residues long. The CDR3 reads CASRGAGQSYEQYF. The CDR3, as DNA: TGTGCCAGCAGGGGGGCGGGACAGTCCTACGAGCAGTACTTC. Filled out from reference TRBV7-2 and TRBJ2-7, the complete variable domain reads GAGVSQSPSNKVTEKGKDVELRCDPISGHTALYWYRQSLGQGLEFLIYFQGNSAPDKSGLPSDRFSAERTGGSVSTLTIQRTQQEDSAVYLCASRGAGQSYEQYFGPGTRLTVT.

The chain couples TRBV7-3 to TRBJ2-1; no firm D call. Germline CDR1 is SGHTA and CDR2 is FQGTGA. This CDR3 region has 13 residues. V was trimmed by 1 base and J by 3 bases, leaving 4 bases between them. CDR3 region: CASSLSLYNEQFF. DNA for the CDR3: TGTGCCAGCAGCTTAAGTCTCTACAATGAGCAGTTCTTC.

The chain is built from TRBV5-1 and TRBJ1-5, with 12 bases identical to TRBD1. The length of the CDR3 is 15 residues. Germline V gene sequence: CDR1 SGHRS, CDR2 YFSETQ. Trimming cost V 4 bases and J 5 bases; bases outside gene matches: 4. The CDR3 coding sequence is TGCGCCAGCAGCCCCGGGACAGGGGGCGATCAGCCCCAGCATTTT. This codes for CASSPGTGGDQPQHF.

This chain connects TRBV9 to TRBJ2-7, with 9 bases lining up with TRBD2. V gave up 3 bases and J gave up 0 bases; unmatched junction bases: 4. This CDR3 comprises 15 residues. From germline, CDR1 is SGDLS and CDR2 YYNGEE. The CDR3 DNA reads TGTGCCAGCAGCGCTAGCGGGGAAACCTCCTACGAGCAGTACTTC. Protein: CASSASGETSYEQYF. The full variable domain, completed using reference TRBV9 and TRBJ2-7, is DSGVTQTPKHLITATGQRVTLRCSPRSGDLSVYWYQQSLDQGLQFLIQYYNGEERAKGNILERFSAQQFPDLHSELNLSSLELGDSALYFCASSASGETSYEQYFGPGTRLTVT.

The CDR3 bases are TGCGCCAGCAGCAGGGGGGTAGTTGGACAGTCTTCCGAGCAGTACTTC. Translating it yields CASSRGVVGQSSEQYF. The chain uses TRBV5-1 and TRBJ2-7, with D perhaps assigned TRBD1 or TRBD2 (6 bases each). V lost 4 bases, J lost 6 bases, and 23 bases lay in between. Germline V gives CDR1 SGHRS, CDR2 YFSETQ. The CDR3 length is 16 residues.

V gene TRBV24-1 combines with J gene TRBJ2-2; 7 bases align to TRBD1. The germline gives CDR1 KGHDR, CDR2 SFDVKD. V dropped 10 bases and J dropped 5; count of bases not matched to a gene: 9. This CDR3 region has 14 residues. In DNA form, the CDR3 reads TGTGCCACAGGAGCGTCAGGGGGAACCGGGGAGCTGTTTTTT. Its translation: CATGASGGTGELFF.

This clonotype was counted a few times. The chain links TRBV29-1 to TRBJ1-4; D is unresolved. The CDR3 runs 12 residues. CDR1 is SQVTM and CDR2 is ANQGSEA in the germline V gene. Trimming removed 5 bases at V and 7 bases at J, with 11 bases between. CDR3 region: CSVLVRSEKLFF. In DNA form, the CDR3 reads TGCAGCGTTTTAGTCAGGAGTGAAAAACTGTTTTTT.

This clonotype was detected a few times. The gene calls are TRBV29-1 and TRBJ2-7; 7 positions agree with TRBD2. The germline gives CDR1 SQVTM, CDR2 ANQGSEA. The J segment lost 4 bases and the V segment lost 7 bases, leaving 16 bases of the junction unmatched. The CDR3 length is 15 residues. The DNA of the CDR3 is TGCAGCGCACCCCCGCCCCTAGCGGATAAATACGAGCAGTACTTC. Protein product: CSAPPPLADKYEQYF.

The V and J genes are TRBV20-1 and TRBJ2-5; no definite D call. The CDR3 totals 13 residues. Germline CDR1 reads DFQATT; CDR2 reads SNEGSKA (reference sequence). Trimming pared 6 bases from V and 0 bases from J, leaving 11 bases between. The chain's CDR3 is CSATPQDQETQYF. CDR3 sequence (DNA): TGCAGTGCCACGCCCCAGGACCAAGAGACCCAGTACTTC.

The genes are TRBV5-5 and TRBJ2-1; D is ambiguous. From germline, CDR1 is SGHKS and CDR2 YYEKEE (reference sequence). The CDR3 has 14 amino acids. Trimming removed 0 bases from V and 10 bases from J, with 14 bases in between. The CDR3 sequence is CASSLATLLGEQFF. In nucleotides, the CDR3 is TGTGCCAGCAGCTTGGCCACGCTCTTAGGAGAGCAGTTCTTC.

V usage is TRBV5-6 and J usage is TRBJ2-3; D may correspond to TRBD1 or TRBD2 (5 bases each). The CDR3 covers 16 residues. The germline V and J ends were trimmed by 3 bases and 8 bases, with 22 bases remaining between them. CDR1 and CDR2 (germline): SGHDT, YYEEEE. The CDR3 loop is CASSSPLGVGRATQYF. Here the CDR3 DNA reads TGTGCCAGCAGCTCCCCATTGGGGGTGGGACGTGCTACGCAGTATTTT.

This clonotype was seen more than once but under ten times. The rearrangement joins TRBV6-4 to TRBJ2-3; weak D call: TRBD1 (5 bases). The germline CDR1 and CDR2 sequences are MRHNA and SNTAGT. This CDR3 has 14 amino acids. Trimming cost V 5 bases and J 2 bases, with 11 bases left between them. CDR3 amino acids: CASSRQFFTDTQYF. Here the CDR3 DNA reads TGTGCCAGCAGTCGACAGTTCTTCACAGATACGCAGTATTTT.

This chain connects TRBV7-9 to TRBJ2-5, with 11 bases aligning to TRBD2. Germline-derived CDR1 and CDR2 are SEHNR and FQNEAQ (reference sequence). J gave up 4 bases and V 6 bases, and 10 bases lay outside the gene matches. CDR3 size: 16 residues. This CDR3 is CASRPAHGLAGETQYF. CDR3 DNA sequence: TGTGCCAGCAGACCCGCCCACGGACTAGCGGGAGAGACCCAGTACTTC.

This clonotype was seen only a few times. The J gene is TRBJ1-1, the V gene TRBV4-3; D not resolved. The CDR3 is made up of 14 amino acids. From germline, CDR1 is LGHNA and CDR2 YSLEER. Trimming took off 3 bases at V and 1 base at J, with 9 bases between the two ends. The CDR3 nucleotides are TGCGCCAGCAGCCAGGCTACATGGAACACTGAAGCTTTCTTT. This gives the protein CASSQATWNTEAFF.

This clonotype was seen only a few times. This chain links TRBV7-2 with TRBJ2-2; D may be TRBD1 (6 bases). Germline CDR1 reads SGHTA; CDR2 reads FQGNSA. The V gene lost 3 bases and the J gene lost 4 bases, with 12 bases spanning the gap. CDR3 length equals 15 residues. Here the CDR3 DNA reads TGTGCCAGCAGCTTCCCACAGGGTAGCACCGGGGAGCTGTTTTTT. It yields the protein CASSFPQGSTGELFF.

The J gene is TRBJ2-7, the V gene TRBV30; D gene unclear. CDR3 size: 15 residues. V was pared by 3 bases and J by 3 bases, with 18 bases between. Per germline, CDR1 GTSNPN and CDR2 SVGIG (reference sequence). The CDR3 coding sequence is TGTGCCTGGAGCTCCTGGGAAAGGTCTCGCTACGAGCAGTACTTC. Translation: CAWSSWERSRYEQYF.